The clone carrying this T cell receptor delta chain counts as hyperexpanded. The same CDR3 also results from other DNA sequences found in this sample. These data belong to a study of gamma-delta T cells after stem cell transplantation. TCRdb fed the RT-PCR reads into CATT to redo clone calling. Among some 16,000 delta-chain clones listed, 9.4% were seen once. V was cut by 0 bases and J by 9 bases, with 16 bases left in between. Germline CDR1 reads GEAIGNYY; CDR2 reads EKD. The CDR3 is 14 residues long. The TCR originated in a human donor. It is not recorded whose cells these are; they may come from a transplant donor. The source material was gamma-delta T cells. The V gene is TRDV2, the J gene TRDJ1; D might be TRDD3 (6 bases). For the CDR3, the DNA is TGTGCCTGTGACACCGTGTCGGGGGAGAGGGAACTCATCTTT. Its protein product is CACDTVSGERELIF.